A selection of T cell receptor beta chains follows, all from one sample in a study of regulatory T cells in long-lasting Graves disease. Via MiXCR, TCRdb re-called the multiplex PCR reads, giving one row per CDR3 protein. In the table there are about 470,000 distinct CDR3 sequences, around 14% of which are singletons. These data also formed part of another study, on T cells in Graves' hyperthyroidism and ophthalmopathy.

Sequences were derived from peripheral blood mononuclear cells (PBMCs), sampled at new diagnosis, from a patient treated with antithyroid drugs. These receptors were taken from a woman aged 25 to 45 with Graves disease. The CDR3 runs from the conserved cysteine through the conserved F or W. Each record gives: J gene, V gene, clone size, D gene, CDR3 protein, CDR3 DNA. The D gene is left open where the match is weak. Size values are once, few and many counts, or a class for expanded clones, and some rows have none.

J gene: TRBJ2-7; V gene: TRBV6-2/TRBV6-3; clone size: few; D gene: TRBD2; CDR3 protein: CASSYLASGGSYEQYF; CDR3 DNA: TGTGCCAGCAGTTACTTGGCTAGCGGGGGGTCCTACGAGCAGTACTTC
J gene: TRBJ2-7; V gene: TRBV5-6; clone size: many; D gene: .; CDR3 protein: CASSLGDLPPYEQYF; CDR3 DNA: TGTGCCAGCAGCTTGGGAGACCTACCTCCCTACGAGCAGTACTTC
J gene: TRBJ2-3; V gene: TRBV7-9; clone size: .; D gene: TRBD2; CDR3 protein: CASSSLAVFTDTQYF; CDR3 DNA: TGTGCCAGCAGCTCACTAGCGGTGTTCACAGATACGCAGTATTTT
J gene: TRBJ2-5; V gene: TRBV28; clone size: many; D gene: TRBD2; CDR3 protein: CASRGGLQETQYF; CDR3 DNA: TGTGCCAGCAGGGGGGGACTACAAGAGACCCAGTACTTC
J gene: TRBJ2-7; V gene: TRBV18; clone size: many; D gene: TRBD1; CDR3 protein: CASSPGTGGGQYF; CDR3 DNA: TGTGCCAGCTCACCAGGGACAGGCGGAGGTCAGTACTTC
J gene: TRBJ2-2; V gene: TRBV6-1; clone size: .; D gene: TRBD1; CDR3 protein: CASSIQGAPNTGELFF; CDR3 DNA: TGTGCCAGCAGCATACAGGGGGCTCCGAACACCGGGGAGCTGTTTTTT
J gene: TRBJ2-2; V gene: TRBV6-5; clone size: few; D gene: TRBD2; CDR3 protein: CASSSRGRHTGELFF; CDR3 DNA: TGTGCCAGCAGTTCCCGCGGGAGGCACACCGGGGAGCTGTTTTTT
J gene: TRBJ2-1; V gene: TRBV19; clone size: .; D gene: .; CDR3 protein: CASSIDGADEQFF; CDR3 DNA: TGTGCCAGTAGTATAGATGGGGCGGATGAGCAGTTCTTC
J gene: TRBJ2-5; V gene: TRBV29-1; clone size: many; D gene: .; CDR3 protein: CSVGGATQETQYF; CDR3 DNA: TGCAGCGTAGGGGGGGCTACCCAAGAGACCCAGTACTTC
J gene: TRBJ1-6; V gene: TRBV3-1; clone size: many; D gene: .; CDR3 protein: CASSGNRDSPLHF; CDR3 DNA: TGTGCCAGCAGCGGAAACAGGGATTCACCCCTCCACTTT
J gene: TRBJ2-1; V gene: TRBV14; clone size: many; D gene: TRBD2; CDR3 protein: CASSQGLANYNEQFF; CDR3 DNA: TGTGCCAGCAGCCAAGGACTAGCGAACTACAATGAGCAGTTCTTC
J gene: TRBJ2-7; V gene: TRBV6-2/TRBV6-3; clone size: many; D gene: TRBD2; CDR3 protein: CASRPLAGGQNEQYF; CDR3 DNA: TGTGCCAGCAGACCACTAGCGGGAGGGCAGAACGAGCAGTACTTC
J gene: TRBJ2-5; V gene: TRBV2; clone size: many; D gene: TRBD2; CDR3 protein: CASSPTSGRETQYF; CDR3 DNA: TGTGCCAGCAGTCCTACTAGCGGGAGGGAGACCCAGTACTTC
J gene: TRBJ2-3; V gene: TRBV5-4; clone size: many; D gene: TRBD2; CDR3 protein: CASSLMAGGAPDTQYF; CDR3 DNA: TGTGCCAGCAGCTTGATGGCGGGAGGCGCGCCAGATACGCAGTATTTT
J gene: TRBJ1-1; V gene: TRBV20-1; clone size: few; D gene: .; CDR3 protein: CSAEGPSGTEAFF; CDR3 DNA: TGCAGTGCCGAGGGGCCGTCAGGGACTGAAGCTTTCTTT
J gene: TRBJ2-5; V gene: TRBV2; clone size: many; D gene: TRBD2; CDR3 protein: CASSLSGLAGAAQYF; CDR3 DNA: TGTGCCAGCAGTCTTTCGGGACTAGCGGGAGCGGCCCAGTACTTC
J gene: TRBJ2-7; V gene: TRBV24-1; clone size: few; D gene: .; CDR3 protein: CATSEPPRGEQYF; CDR3 DNA: TGTGCCACCAGTGAACCGCCAAGAGGGGAGCAGTACTTC
J gene: TRBJ2-3; V gene: TRBV27; clone size: .; D gene: TRBD2; CDR3 protein: CASSFVGSSGGLGTDTQYF; CDR3 DNA: TGTGCCAGCAGTTTCGTCGGGTCTAGCGGGGGGCTCGGCACAGATACGCAGTATTTT
J gene: TRBJ2-1; V gene: TRBV10-2; clone size: .; D gene: TRBD2; CDR3 protein: CATSGNSYNEQFF; CDR3 DNA: TGCGCCACTAGCGGGAACTCCTACAATGAGCAGTTCTTC
J gene: TRBJ2-3; V gene: TRBV11-2; clone size: .; D gene: TRBD2; CDR3 protein: CASSSDLAGSTDTQYF; CDR3 DNA: TGTGCCAGCAGCTCAGACCTAGCGGGAAGCACAGATACGCAGTATTTT
J gene: TRBJ2-1; V gene: TRBV6-9; clone size: many; D gene: TRBD2; CDR3 protein: CASSYRVDRGLAGVINEQFF; CDR3 DNA: TGTGCCAGCAGTTACCGTGTGGACAGAGGACTAGCGGGAGTTATCAATGAGCAGTTCTTC
J gene: TRBJ2-1; V gene: TRBV12-3/TRBV12-4; clone size: many; D gene: TRBD1; CDR3 protein: CASSDTGTGGNEQFF; CDR3 DNA: TGTGCCAGCAGCGATACCGGGACAGGGGGCAATGAGCAGTTCTTC
J gene: TRBJ2-7; V gene: TRBV11-2; clone size: many; D gene: .; CDR3 protein: CASSSLKLGAGEAYEQYF; CDR3 DNA: TGTGCCAGCAGCTCTCTGAAGTTGGGGGCCGGAGAAGCCTACGAGCAGTACTTC
J gene: TRBJ1-1; V gene: TRBV29-1; clone size: many; D gene: TRBD1; CDR3 protein: CSVGTGIEAFF; CDR3 DNA: TGCAGCGTAGGGACAGGGATTGAAGCTTTCTTT